Presented here are 21 T cell receptor beta chains from one specimen sequenced in a study of regulatory T cells in long-lasting Graves disease. Time point given: newly diagnosed GD, antithyroid drugs for less than 3 months. Preparation of the TCR library used RNA extracted from PBMCs. CDR3-region Arm-PCR and iRepertoire HTBI primers produced the TCR beta libraries. TCRdb redid the calling of the multiplex PCR reads with MiXCR, one entry per CDR3 protein. The sample lists about 540,000 distinct CDR3 sequences; roughly 13% were seen once. The same sample was also used in a study of T cells in Graves' hyperthyroidism and ophthalmopathy.

Sample: peripheral blood mononuclear cells (PBMCs), taken at new diagnosis, from a patient treated with antithyroid drugs. The origin of the receptors is a man under 40 with Graves disease.

In this sample, this clonotype turned up many times. This rearrangement joins TRBV7-9 to TRBJ2-7; 10 positions agree with TRBD2. Germline trimming cut 1 base from V and 3 bases from J; bases unmatched to any gene: 6. CDR1 is SEHNR, CDR2 FQNEAQ, per germline (reference sequence). This CDR3 has 16 amino acids. The CDR3 is CASSLVELAGIYEQYF. CDR3 in DNA: TGTGCCAGCAGCTTAGTAGAACTAGCGGGAATCTACGAGCAGTACTTC.

CDR3 coding DNA: TGCAGTGCTAGAGTTATTGGAGGGGTCAGCAATCAGCCCCAGCATTTT. Protein product: CSARVIGGVSNQPQHF. The V and J genes are TRBV20-1 and TRBJ1-5, with a weak D call TRBD1 (5 bases). The germline V and J ends were trimmed by 1 base and 1 base, with 14 bases remaining between them. The CDR3 extends over 16 amino acids. The germline V gene encodes CDR1 DFQATT and CDR2 SNEGSKA (reference sequence).

This clonotype was picked up many times. V and J are TRBV10-3 and TRBJ1-2, with unresolved D. V lost 6 bases to trimming and J lost 5 bases, with 22 bases between them. Germline V gene lookup returns CDR1 ENHRY and CDR2 SYGVKD. The length of the CDR3 is 16 residues. The CDR3 here is CAISQSGWQPYYGYTF. In nucleotides, the CDR3 is TGTGCCATCAGCCAATCCGGGTGGCAGCCGTATTATGGCTACACCTTC.

The sample holds many counts of this clonotype. V usage is TRBV7-7 and J usage is TRBJ2-1; possibly TRBD2 for D (6 bases). With 3 bases removed from V and 7 bases from J, the gap between germline ends came to 10 bases. CDR1 and CDR2 from the germline V gene are SSHAT and FNYEAQ (reference sequence). The CDR3 is made up of 13 amino acids. CDR3 in DNA: TGTGCCAGCAGCTTTAGCGGAGCTAATGAGCAGTTCTTC. It specifies CASSFSGANEQFF.

This clonotype was seen repeatedly, ten times or more. The V and J genes are TRBV18 and TRBJ1-5; D unclear. The V and J ends lost 0 bases and 6 bases respectively, with 6 bases between them. This CDR3 is 13 amino acids long. Germline lookup yields CDR1 KGHSH and CDR2 LQKENI. The CDR3 here is CASSPPGGQPQHF. The DNA for the CDR3 is TGTGCCAGCTCACCACCGGGTGGTCAGCCCCAGCATTTT.

The chain uses TRBV29-1 and TRBJ2-5; TRBD2 matches 15 bases. Germline-derived CDR1 and CDR2 are SQVTM and ANQGSEA. The J segment lost 0 bases and the V segment lost 0 bases, leaving 5 bases of the junction unmatched. The CDR3 extends over 18 amino acids. The chain's CDR3 is CSVEDGLAGGRYQETQYF. CDR3 DNA: TGCAGCGTTGAAGACGGACTAGCGGGAGGGAGGTACCAAGAGACCCAGTACTTC.

This clonotype was seen ten or more times. The rearrangement links TRBV6-5 to TRBJ1-2; D not resolved. V dropped 1 base and J dropped 6 bases, with 15 bases sitting between them. This CDR3 comprises 15 residues. CDR1 and CDR2 from the germline V gene are MNHEY and SVGAGI. CDR3 nucleotides: TGTGCCAGCAGTTACTTGGGAGAAACAGTGGATGGCTACACCTTC. Protein product: CASSYLGETVDGYTF.

This clonotype showed up many times. The gene calls are TRBV28 and TRBJ2-7, with D perhaps TRBD2 (5 bases). V lost 3 bases, J lost 4 bases, and 16 bases lay in between. In germline, CDR1 is MDHEN, CDR2 SYDVKM. This CDR3 region has 15 residues. CDR3 nucleotide sequence: TGTGCCAGCAGTTTGCGGACTCAGTTGACATACGAGCAGTACTTC. It yields the protein CASSLRTQLTYEQYF.

In its sample, this clonotype was seen many times. CDR3 sequence: CASSVYGDQETQYF. The CDR3 bases are TGTGCCAGCAGCGTCTATGGAGACCAAGAGACCCAGTACTTC. The chain has TRBV9 and TRBJ2-5; D is uncertain. The CDR3 runs 14 residues. The germline V gene encodes CDR1 SGDLS and CDR2 YYNGEE. V lost 2 bases, J lost 0 bases, and 8 bases lay in between.

This clonotype was picked up a small number of times. The CDR3 DNA reads TGTGCCAGCAGTGGACGGACTAGCGAATTAGACTACGAGCAGTACTTC. This translates into CASSGRTSELDYEQYF. This rearrangement joins TRBV2 to TRBJ2-7; 9 bases agree with TRBD2. V was pared by 4 bases and J by 3 bases, with 10 bases of the junction left unmatched. CDR1 is SNHLY and CDR2 is FYNNEI in the germline V gene. This CDR3 comprises 16 residues.

The sample holds a few counts of this clonotype. CDR3 nucleotides: TGTGCCAGCAGCTTGGACGCCCCTAGCTACAATGAGCAGTTCTTC. It translates to CASSLDAPSYNEQFF. The rearrangement joins TRBV7-9 to TRBJ2-1; the D is unclear. Germline lookup yields CDR1 SEHNR and CDR2 FQNEAQ (reference sequence). The CDR3 covers 15 residues. V was trimmed by 3 bases and J by 3 bases, leaving 12 bases between them.

With regard to this clonotype: The junction departs from the called germline gene at one end, perhaps through a read error. V is TRBV5-6 and J is TRBJ2-1, with D perhaps matching TRBD2 (6 bases). There are 18 residues in the CDR3. CDR1 and CDR2 (germline): SGHDT, YYEEEE. The CDR3 region has the DNA TGTGCCTGCAGCCCCGGGACTCGTAAAACTGGCTCCTACAATGAGCAGTTCTTC. Translation gives CACSPGTRKTGSYNEQFF.

About this clonotype itself: This sequence may be a read error, since a much larger clone differs from it by one base. This chain connects TRBV2 to TRBJ2-1; D unclear. The J call could be wrong; TRBJ2-5 is a better fit for the DNA end. CDR1 and CDR2 from the germline V gene are SNHLY and FYNNEI. The CDR3 runs to 14 residues. This CDR3 reads CASSESETQEAQYF. DNA of the CDR3: TGTGCCAGCAGTGAGTCAGAGACTCAAGAGGCCCAGTACTTC.

This clonotype appeared many times. The V call is TRBV7-2, the J call TRBJ1-2; tentatively, D is TRBD1 (5 bases). The CDR3 length is 13 residues. Trimming took off 5 bases at V and 4 bases at J, with 11 bases between the two ends. Germline CDR1 and CDR2: SGHTA and FQGNSA. The CDR3 DNA follows: TGTGCCAGCAGCGTTATTCAGGGCTATGGCTACACCTTC. Translating gives CASSVIQGYGYTF.

J is TRBJ1-2 and V is TRBV30; D may be TRBD1 (6 bases). This CDR3 is built from 13 residues. Trimming left V 7 bases short and J 6 bases short, with 18 bases between. Germline loops: CDR1 GTSNPN, CDR2 SVGIG (reference sequence). This chain's CDR3 is CASPRGEINGYTF. The CDR3, as DNA: TGTGCCTCCCCGAGGGGGGAAATCAATGGCTACACCTTC.

This clonotype has a count of ten or more. This sequence joins TRBV7-2 and TRBJ2-3; D is ambiguous. V shed 1 base and J shed 4 bases, with 9 bases lying between them. There are 14 residues in the CDR3. Germline V CDR1 and CDR2: SGHTA, FQGNSA. The CDR3 DNA sequence: TGTGCCAGCAGCTTAGTCCTGCCCCCAGATACGCAGTATTTT. It yields the protein CASSLVLPPDTQYF.

This clonotype was seen at least ten times. The rearrangement uses TRBV27 and TRBJ2-1; 8 bases line up with TRBD2. Germline lookup yields CDR1 MNHEY and CDR2 SMNVEV (reference sequence). The CDR3 spans 12 residues. V lost 3 bases, J lost 10 bases, and 2 bases stayed unmatched. The CDR3 coding sequence is TGTGCCAGCAGTTTGGGACTAGAAGAGCAGTTCTTC. As protein: CASSLGLEEQFF.

This clonotype appeared many times. The chain joins TRBV7-9 to TRBJ1-1, with D unclear. The CDR3 runs to 12 residues. Germline CDR1 reads SEHNR; CDR2 reads FQNEAQ (reference sequence). Trimming removed 6 bases from V and 1 base from J, with 6 bases in between. The CDR3 is CASSPQNTEAFF. The CDR3, as DNA: TGTGCCAGCAGTCCACAGAACACTGAAGCTTTCTTT.

This clonotype turned up a few times. The chain has TRBV20-1 and TRBJ2-7, with no clear D. V lost 1 base and J lost 3, with 16 bases in between. The CDR3 loop spans 15 amino acids. Germline V gene sequence: CDR1 DFQATT, CDR2 SNEGSKA (reference sequence). This chain's CDR3 is CSARGVYGRIYEQYF. The CDR3 bases are TGCAGTGCTAGAGGGGTCTACGGCAGGATCTACGAGCAGTACTTC.

The chain employs TRBV10-2 and TRBJ1-2; D gene unclear. Trimming left V 0 bases short and J 8 bases short, with 7 bases between. The germline gives CDR1 WSHSY, CDR2 SAAADI. This CDR3 contains 12 residues. The CDR3 reads CASSESLGGYTF. CDR3 nucleotides: TGCGCCAGCAGTGAGTCACTGGGGGGCTACACCTTC.

This clonotype has more than one count but fewer than ten. V usage is TRBV3-1 and J usage is TRBJ2-3; weak D call: TRBD2 (5 bases). Trimming removed 1 base from V and 4 bases from J, with 9 bases in between. The CDR3 has 14 residues. Germline CDR1 and CDR2: LGHDT and YNNKEL (reference sequence). Here the CDR3 reads CASSQVLRADTQYF. The CDR3 coding sequence is TGTGCCAGCAGCCAAGTTCTGAGGGCAGATACGCAGTATTTT.